The 19 T cell receptor beta chains given below trace back to one sample, sequenced in a study of T cells in Graves' hyperthyroidism and ophthalmopathy. From RNA transcripts, TCR beta CDR3 regions were amplified. When the TCR CDR3 underwent first-round RT-PCR, the HTBI primer set was used. TCRdb re-derived calls from the multiplex PCR reads in MiXCR, one entry per CDR3 protein. The sample has under 70,000 distinct CDR3 sequences; roughly 50% are singletons. Sequenced material: blood. The receptors originated from a woman aged 60-75 years with Graves' ophthalmopathy.

The chain joins TRBV6-1 to TRBJ2-5; 8 positions match TRBD2. This CDR3 spans 13 amino acids. CDR1 is MNHNS, CDR2 SASEGT, per germline. The J segment lost 4 bases and the V segment lost 6 bases, leaving 4 bases of the junction unmatched. The DNA for the CDR3 is TGTGCCAGCAGGACCCTAGCGGGAGAGACCCAGTACTTC. This encodes CASRTLAGETQYF.

Regarding this clonotype: This likely comes from a read error, as the CDR3 has no conserved phenylalanine or tryptophan at its end. The DNA is omitted, as the CDR3 cannot be located on it reliably, and the CDR3 follows TCRdb's listing. The V call is TRBV5-1, the J call TRBJ1-1. CDR1 and CDR2 (germline): SGHRS, YFSETQ. 15 amino acids form the CDR3, both terminal residues included. The CDR3 is CASSFVGGGNTEAFC.

This clonotype was observed at least ten times. The chain combines TRBV3-1 with TRBJ1-2; D is ambiguous. The CDR3 length is 14 residues. Trimming cost V 3 bases and J 3 bases, with 11 bases left between them. Germline values: CDR1 LGHDT, CDR2 YNNKEL (reference sequence). The DNA for the CDR3 is TGTGCCAGCAGCCACCGGGGTGGGGACTATGGCTACACCTTC. Translated: CASSHRGGDYGYTF.

The V call is TRBV9, the J call TRBJ2-3; D may match TRBD1 or TRBD2 (5 bases each). CDR3 size: 13 residues. The germline V and J ends were trimmed by 4 bases and 6 bases, with 12 bases remaining between them. Germline V gene data show CDR1 as SGDLS and CDR2 as YYNGEE. In DNA, the CDR3 is TGTGCCAGCAGCCAGAGGGGCGGGGATACGCAGTATTTT. Protein product: CASSQRGGDTQYF.

The gene calls are TRBV7-8 and TRBJ2-3; 8 bases are shared with TRBD1. The CDR3 length is 15 residues. Trimming removed 5 bases from V and 2 bases from J; junction bases left unmatched: 6. Germline CDR1 SGHVS, CDR2 FQNEAQ. The CDR3 nucleotides are TGTGCCAGCAGCCAAGGACAGGGTCACACAGATACGCAGTATTTT. Protein: CASSQGQGHTDTQYF. Supplemented by reference TRBV7-8 and TRBJ2-3, the full variable domain reads GAGVSQSPRYKVAKRGQDVALRCDPISGHVSLFWYQQALGQGPEFLTYFQNEAQLDKSGLPSDRFFAERPEGSVSTLKIQRTQQEDSAVYLCASSQGQGHTDTQYFGPGTRLTVL.

In its sample, this clonotype is medium-sized. DNA of the CDR3: TGCAGCGTTGATGGACAGGGGTTGAACACTGAAGCTTTCTTT. Protein: CSVDGQGLNTEAFF. The chain carries TRBV29-1 and TRBJ1-1, with TRBD1 identical over 9 bases. The CDR3 consists of 14 residues. The J segment lost 0 bases and the V segment lost 3 bases, leaving 2 bases of the junction unmatched. Germline CDR1 reads SQVTM; CDR2 reads ANQGSEA.

Turning to this clonotype: A read error is likely, as this CDR3 ends without the conserved phenylalanine or tryptophan. The chain uses TRBV5-1 and TRBJ1-5; D call uncertain. The CDR3 covers 14 residues. V was cut by 4 bases and J by 7 bases, with 15 bases left in between. Germline V gene sequence: CDR1 SGHRS, CDR2 YFSETQ. In DNA, the CDR3 is TGCGCCAGCAGCCCGGGAGCGGGTCTGCAGCCCCAGCATCTT. It codes for CASSPGAGLQPQHL.

A word on this clonotype: Compared with germline, one end of the junction differs, possibly owing to a read error. The chain couples TRBV2 to TRBJ2-7, with D possibly being TRBD1 (7 bases). The CDR3 is 18 amino acids. Germline lookup yields CDR1 SNHLY and CDR2 FYNNEI. The CDR3 spells CACRGEIPGVGFSYEQYF. CDR3 coding DNA: TGTGCCTGCAGGGGGGAAATCCCGGGGGTAGGGTTCTCCTACGAGCAGTACTTC.

This clonotype was detected ten times or more. This may stem from a read error, because a much larger clone lies one nucleotide away. This chain links TRBV13 with TRBJ2-7, with no clear D. The CDR3 is 13 amino acids. Trimming cost V 5 bases and J 2 bases, with 10 bases left between them. Germline lookup yields CDR1 PRHDT and CDR2 FYEKMQ (reference sequence). CDR3 sequence (DNA): TGTGCCAGCAGCCTATTGCGTGCCTACGAGCAGTACTTC. Translated, it gives CASSLLRAYEQYF.

Ten or more counts support this clonotype. Just one base apart from a much larger clone, this may be a read error. The CDR3, as DNA: TGTGCCAGCAGCCACCGGGACAGGCAAGTCTACGAGCAGTACTTC. Its translation: CASSHRDRQVYEQYF. V gene TRBV11-1 combines with J gene TRBJ2-7, with TRBD1 matching over 8 bases. This CDR3 spans 15 amino acids. In germline, CDR1 is SGHAT, CDR2 FQDESV (reference sequence). With V trimmed by 5 bases and J by 3 bases, 9 bases remained unmatched.

As for this clonotype: The junction departs from germline at one end; a sequencing error may be responsible. The DNA for the CDR3 is TGTGCCGGCAGCTGGGGCCAAGGGGGTAATTTCGGAAACACCAGATATTTT. Amino acid sequence: CAGSWGQGGNFGNTRYF. This chain connects TRBV4-2 to TRBJ1-3; D is perhaps TRBD1 (6 bases). The germline CDR1 and CDR2 sequences are LGHNA and YNFKEQ. The CDR3 is made up of 17 amino acids.

The CDR3 coding sequence is TGCAGTGCTACCTGGACTAGCGGGGCCTACGAGCAGTACTTC. It codes for CSATWTSGAYEQYF. This chain connects TRBV20-1 to TRBJ2-7; 12 bases align to TRBD2. Germline V gives CDR1 DFQATT, CDR2 SNEGSKA (reference sequence). The V and J ends lost 4 bases and 2 bases, in that order; junction bases with no gene match: 3. This CDR3 is 14 amino acids long.

By sample fraction, this clonotype is medium-sized. The chain combines TRBV2 with TRBJ1-6, with a tentative D call TRBD1 (5 bases). Germline CDR1 is SNHLY and CDR2 is FYNNEI. With 11 bases removed from V and 10 bases from J, the gap between germline ends came to 18 bases. This CDR3 is built from 13 residues. The CDR3 spells CAGAPAGTSPLHF. In DNA form, the CDR3 reads TGTGCCGGAGCCCCGGCAGGGACCTCACCCCTCCACTTT.

A word on this clonotype: Since the CDR3 does not end with the conserved phenylalanine or tryptophan, this likely comes from a read error. The genes are TRBV11-1 and TRBJ2-7; the D is unclear. The CDR3 consists of 13 residues. Germline V lookup: CDR1 SGHAT, CDR2 FQDESV (reference sequence). CDR3 loop: CTSSLGLSYEQYC. CDR3 sequence (DNA): TGTACCAGCAGCTTGGGCCTGTCCTACGAGCAGTACTGC.

A few counts support this clonotype. The chain carries TRBV12-3 or TRBV12-4 and TRBJ2-2; D not resolved. Between the trimmed V and J ends, which lost 6 bases and 5 bases, there was a span of 1 base. The length of the CDR3 is 10 residues. CDR3 sequence reads: CASRTGELFF. CDR3 nucleotides: TGTGCCAGCAGAACCGGGGAGCTGTTTTTT.

With respect to this clonotype: No conserved phenylalanine or tryptophan ends this CDR3, so it is likely a read error. It is unclear where the CDR3 begins or ends on the DNA, so no DNA is shown, and the CDR3 is as TCRdb lists it. The chain joins TRBV4-3 to TRBJ2-1. Germline V gene sequence: CDR1 LGHNA, CDR2 YSLEER. A total of 8 residues make up the CDR3, ends included. The CDR3 is CASSQDFD.

The J gene is TRBJ2-1, the V gene TRBV7-3, with 7 bases fitting TRBD1. This CDR3 comprises 14 residues. J was trimmed by 7 bases and V by 5 bases; bases with no gene match: 8. CDR1 SGHTA and CDR2 FQGTGA come from the germline V gene. CDR3 sequence reads: CASSQVTGANEQFF. The CDR3 bases are TGTGCCAGCAGCCAAGTAACAGGGGCGAATGAGCAGTTCTTC.

At least ten counts were recorded for this clonotype. This chain connects TRBV10-3 to TRBJ2-3; the match to TRBD1 covers 8 bases. J lost 4 bases, V lost 8 bases, and 17 bases had no gene match. The CDR3 spans 17 residues. CDR1 is ENHRY, CDR2 SYGVKD, per germline. The chain's CDR3 is CAISHKPDRGVPDTQYF. In DNA, the CDR3 is TGTGCCATCTCCCACAAGCCTGACAGGGGAGTCCCAGATACGCAGTATTTT.

The chain joins TRBV4-2 to TRBJ1-4, with 7 bases aligning to TRBD1. V trimming: 0 bases; J trimming: 7 bases; junction bases outside the gene matches: 8. CDR1 is LGHNA, CDR2 YNFKEQ, per germline. This CDR3 contains 16 residues. The CDR3 spells CASSQDTRGQGEKLFF. DNA for the CDR3: TGTGCCAGCAGCCAAGATACAAGGGGGCAGGGTGAAAAACTGTTTTTT.